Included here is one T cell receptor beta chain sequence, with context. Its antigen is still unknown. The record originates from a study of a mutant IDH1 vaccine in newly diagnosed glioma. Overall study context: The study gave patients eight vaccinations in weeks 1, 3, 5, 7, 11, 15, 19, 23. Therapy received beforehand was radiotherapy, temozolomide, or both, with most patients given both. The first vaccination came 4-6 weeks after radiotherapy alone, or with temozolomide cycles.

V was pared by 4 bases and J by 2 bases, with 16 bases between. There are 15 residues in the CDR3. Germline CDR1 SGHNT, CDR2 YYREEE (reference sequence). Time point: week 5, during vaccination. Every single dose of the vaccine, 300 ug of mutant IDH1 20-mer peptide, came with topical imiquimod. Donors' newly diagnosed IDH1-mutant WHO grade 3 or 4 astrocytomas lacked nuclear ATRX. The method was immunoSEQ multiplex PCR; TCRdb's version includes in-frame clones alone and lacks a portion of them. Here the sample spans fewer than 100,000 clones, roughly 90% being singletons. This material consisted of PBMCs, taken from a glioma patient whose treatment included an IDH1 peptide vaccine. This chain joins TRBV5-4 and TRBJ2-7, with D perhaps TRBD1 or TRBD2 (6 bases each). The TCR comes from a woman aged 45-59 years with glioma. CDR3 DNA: TGTGCCAGCAGCCGAGGAGGGGACACCGCCTACGAGCAGTACTTC. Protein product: CASSRGGDTAYEQYF.